This note documents a single T cell receptor (beta chain) sequence. These data are taken from a study of Ad26.COV2.S vaccination and SARS-CoV-2 variants. At the level of the study: Donor joined the COV1001 Ad26.COV2.S trial arm.

CDR1 is MNHNY, CDR2 SVGAGI, per germline (reference sequence). CDR3 size: 13 residues. Trimming shortened V by 6 bases and J by 0 bases, and 6 bases separated the two germline ends. Documented treatment: 15 to 20 received Ad26.COV2.S at low or high dose, single or two shots; 5 received placebo; per-sample allocation not given. The study sampled participants on day 63 after the first vaccine or placebo injection. An Ad26 vector carrying the Wuhan-strain SARS-CoV-2 spike served as the vaccine. Profiled with immunoSEQ multiplex PCR; TCRdb holds only in-frame clones, not every one. The sample lists roughly 320,000 clones; approximately 86% were seen once.

J is TRBJ2-1 and V is TRBV6-6, with D hard to call. The TCR sequence derives from a person aged 18-60 years who received the Ad26.COV2.S COVID-19 vaccine or a placebo. The input for sequencing was peripheral blood, taken in a trial of Ad26.COV2.S vaccine versus placebo. The CDR3: CASRESSYNEQFF. CDR3 nucleotides: TGTGCCAGCAGGGAAAGCTCCTACAATGAGCAGTTCTTC.